The 21 T cell receptor beta chains presented below share a single source sample, sequenced in a study of Graves' ophthalmopathy and Graves' hyperthyroidism (dated by TCRdb to about 2018). The instrument given in TCRdb is Illumina HiSeq 2000. For repertoire sequencing, the TCR beta CDR3 regions were amplified from RNA transcripts. A first-round RT-PCR used HTBI primers with the Qiagen OneStep RT-PCR kit, followed by a second-round multiplex PCR, size selection and purification. Using fastp trimming at Q25 and MiXCR clonotype assembly, TCRdb reanalyzed the public sequencing data and kept in-frame beta chains. Entries that share a CDR3 protein sequence are merged under the most common genes and DNA. The sample contains roughly 300,000 distinct CDR3 sequences, roughly 17% of them found a single time. More than 9% of the sample is held by the ten biggest clonotypes. Specimen: peripheral blood. Receptors were obtained from an adult man with Graves' ophthalmopathy.

This clonotype occurred many times. The V and J genes are TRBV7-8 and TRBJ1-1; 7 nucleotides line up with TRBD1. V lost 6 bases, J lost 1 base, and 11 bases stayed unmatched. From germline, CDR1 is SGHVS and CDR2 FQNEAQ. There are 16 residues in the CDR3. This chain's CDR3 is CASSLLGGTANTEAFF. The CDR3 region has the DNA TGTGCCAGCAGTCTATTAGGCGGGACAGCGAACACTGAAGCTTTCTTT.

This clonotype showed up many times. The chain links TRBV12-3 or TRBV12-4 to TRBJ1-2; D gene unclear. The CDR3 sequence is 13 residues long. The ends were cut back, 6 bases at V and 8 bases at J, with 16 bases in the middle. The CDR3 loop reads CASSPPDQPGYTF. The DNA of the CDR3 is TGTGCCAGCAGCCCTCCGGATCAACCAGGCTACACCTTC.

This clonotype was seen at least ten times. The V and J genes are TRBV5-1 and TRBJ1-2; 7 bases fit TRBD1. The V and J ends lost 2 bases and 4 bases, in that order; junction bases with no gene match: 17. Looked up from germline, CDR1 is SGHRS and CDR2 is YFSETQ. This CDR3 is built from 18 residues. Here the CDR3 reads CASSFTPGQRRGLYGYTF. CDR3 DNA: TGCGCCAGCAGCTTTACACCGGGACAGAGGCGCGGCCTCTATGGCTACACCTTC. The full variable domain, its missing parts supplied by reference TRBV5-1 and TRBJ1-2, is KAGVTQTPRYLIKTRGQQVTLSCSPISGHRSVSWYQQTPGQGLQFLFEYFSETQRNKGNFPGRFSGRQFSNSRSEMNVSTLELGDSALYLCASSFTPGQRRGLYGYTFGSGTRLTVV.

This clonotype was detected many times. CDR3 DNA sequence: TGTGCCAGCAGCCGATCGAACACTGAAGCTTTCTTT. Amino acid sequence: CASSRSNTEAFF. This rearrangement joins TRBV11-2 to TRBJ1-1; D is uncertain. V was clipped by 5 bases and J by 1 base, with 5 bases between them. CDR3 length equals 12 residues. Looked up from germline, CDR1 is SGHAT and CDR2 is FQNNGV.

This clonotype was found many times. The junction departs from the called germline gene at one end, perhaps through a read error. The rearrangement links TRBV6-4 to TRBJ2-7; 10 bases match TRBD1. The CDR3 covers 17 residues. Germline CDR1 reads MRHNA; CDR2 reads SNTAGT. The CDR3 loop is CASIDWGTGVGAYEQYF. As DNA, the CDR3 is TGTGCCAGCATTGACTGGGGGACAGGGGTGGGAGCCTACGAGCAGTACTTC.

The genes are TRBV2 and TRBJ2-2; 8 bases align to TRBD1. The CDR3 consists of 13 residues. The ends lost 10 bases at V and 3 bases at J; junction bases unmatched: 4. Germline-derived CDR1 and CDR2 are SNHLY and FYNNEI. CDR3 sequence (DNA): TGTGCCACGGAACAGGGGGACACCGGGGAGCTGTTTTTT. The encoded protein is CATEQGDTGELFF.

This clonotype was found many times. The gene calls are TRBV4-1 and TRBJ2-7, with D unclear. The CDR3 runs 15 residues. Trimming stripped 0 bases from V and 3 bases from J, with 12 bases between. CDR1 is MGHRA and CDR2 is YSYEKL in the germline V gene. The CDR3 is CASSQDPERHYEQYF. In DNA form, the CDR3 reads TGCGCCAGCAGCCAAGATCCAGAGAGACACTACGAGCAGTACTTC.

In the case of this clonotype: An end of the junction differs from the germline gene, which may be a read error. This chain links TRBV28 with TRBJ2-5, with D maybe TRBD1 (5 bases). Germline V gene data show CDR1 as MDHEN and CDR2 as SYDVKM. This CDR3 contains 17 residues. CDR3 sequence: CASSFGSLGAGLETQYF. In nucleotides, the CDR3 is TGTGCCAGCAGTTTCGGGTCTTTAGGGGCAGGTTTAGAGACGCAGTACTTC.

The chain employs TRBV27 and TRBJ1-6; the D is unclear. The CDR3 loop spans 14 amino acids. Germline CDR1 and CDR2: MNHEY and SMNVEV (reference sequence). The germline V and J ends were trimmed by 3 bases and 5 bases, with 8 bases remaining between them. CDR3 amino acids: CASSFRVDNSPLHF. CDR3 nucleotides: TGTGCCAGCAGTTTTAGAGTGGATAATTCACCCCTCCACTTT.

This clonotype came up many times. The chain recombines TRBV5-1 with TRBJ2-7, with D possibly TRBD2 on 5 matching bases. The CDR3 runs 15 residues. The V end lost 4 bases, the J end lost 2 bases, and 16 bases lay between the germline ends. Germline values: CDR1 SGHRS, CDR2 YFSETQ. The CDR3 region has the DNA TGCGCCAGCAGCAGGTACGGAGGTGAGGCCTACGAGCAGTACTTC. The encoded protein is CASSRYGGEAYEQYF.

This clonotype was found many times. The chain employs TRBV6-1 and TRBJ1-1; D gene ambiguous. CDR3 length equals 15 residues. Germline-derived CDR1 and CDR2 are MNHNS and SASEGT. The germline V and J ends were trimmed by 4 bases and 1 base, with 13 bases remaining between them. CDR3 nucleotides: TGTGCCAGCAGTGTCTCAGCCAACAGGAACACTGAAGCTTTCTTT. Translation gives CASSVSANRNTEAFF.

This clonotype was found many times. The chain couples TRBV9 to TRBJ1-6, with D unresolved. The V gene's germline CDR1 is SGDLS and CDR2 YYNGEE. The CDR3 spans 17 residues. The ends were cut back, 4 bases at V and 0 bases at J, with 14 bases in the middle. CDR3 nucleotide sequence: TGTGCCAGCAGCCATGGATCGGTTAGCTCCTATAATTCACCCCTCCACTTT. This translates into CASSHGSVSSYNSPLHF.

In its sample, this clonotype was seen many times. The CDR3 loop reads CASSERRTGQGIQYF. The CDR3 DNA sequence: TGTGCCAGCAGTGAAAGGCGGACCGGGCAAGGCATTCAGTACTTC. The J gene is TRBJ2-4, the V gene TRBV6-1; D is unresolved. Trimming took off 2 bases at V and 9 bases at J, with 17 bases between the two ends. CDR1 is MNHNS and CDR2 is SASEGT in the germline V gene. The CDR3 extends over 15 amino acids.

CDR3 sequence reads: CASSEALGRGNIQYF. DNA for the CDR3: TGTGCCAGCAGTGAAGCGCTTGGCAGGGGAAACATTCAGTACTTC. The V gene is TRBV2, the J gene TRBJ2-4; maybe TRBD1 (6 bases). The CDR3 totals 15 residues. Germline V CDR1 and CDR2: SNHLY, FYNNEI. The V gene lost 0 bases and the J gene lost 6 bases, with 12 bases spanning the gap.

This clonotype was seen at least ten times. The chain employs TRBV5-1 and TRBJ1-2; D gene uncertain. This CDR3 is built from 14 residues. The V end was cut by 1 base, the J end by 4 bases, with 11 bases between. Germline lookup yields CDR1 SGHRS and CDR2 YFSETQ. In DNA form, the CDR3 reads TGCGCCAGCAGCTTGAACAGCAATAGCTATGGCTACACCTTC. The encoded protein is CASSLNSNSYGYTF.

This clonotype was seen ten or more times. The chain is built from TRBV28 and TRBJ2-7, with a tentative D call TRBD1 (5 bases). The V gene's germline CDR1 is MDHEN and CDR2 SYDVKM. Trimming removed 3 bases at V and 1 base at J, with 10 bases between. The CDR3 is 14 amino acids. CDR3 residues: CASSFTGPSYEQYF. CDR3 DNA: TGTGCCAGCAGTTTCACAGGCCCTTCCTACGAGCAGTACTTC.

This clonotype occurred a few times. The junction does not match germline at one end; this may be a read error. This chain joins TRBV29-1 and TRBJ2-5, with TRBD2 matching over 7 bases. Germline CDR1 SQVTM, CDR2 ANQGSEA. The CDR3 runs to 15 residues. As DNA, the CDR3 is TGCAGCGCTGAATCCCCCGCGGGAGTCCAAGAGACCCAGTACTTC. It yields the protein CSAESPAGVQETQYF.

The chain links TRBV5-1 to TRBJ1-1; unclear D gene. Germline-derived CDR1 and CDR2 are SGHRS and YFSETQ. The CDR3 spans 12 residues. Trimming took off 7 bases at V and 1 base at J, with 8 bases between the two ends. The CDR3 here is CASRKGNTEAFF. The CDR3, as DNA: TGCGCCAGCCGGAAGGGGAACACTGAAGCTTTCTTT.

The gene calls are TRBV6-1 and TRBJ1-2; 7 bases fit TRBD1. With 7 bases clipped from V and 7 bases from J, the junction kept 15 bases outside the gene matches. The length of the CDR3 is 15 residues. Germline loops: CDR1 MNHNS, CDR2 SASEGT. DNA of the CDR3: TGTGCCAGCAACAAAAGACAGGGCATGTTGGGTGGCTACACCTTC. This sequence encodes CASNKRQGMLGGYTF.

The genes are TRBV30 and TRBJ2-7; D unresolved. Germline lookup yields CDR1 GTSNPN and CDR2 SVGIG (reference sequence). V was pared by 2 bases and J by 2 bases, with 16 bases between. The CDR3 is 15 amino acids. CDR3 coding DNA: TGTGCCTGGAGTCCTCGTAGCCTCCGCCCCTACGAGCAGTACTTC. Protein: CAWSPRSLRPYEQYF.

Many counts were recorded for this clonotype. The chain couples TRBV6-2 or TRBV6-3 to TRBJ2-2; D not certain. Germline CDR1 is MNHEY and CDR2 is SVGEGT. The CDR3 consists of 14 residues. Trimming removed 7 bases at V and 4 bases at J, with 13 bases between. The CDR3 loop is CASKVLRGTGELFF. The DNA of the CDR3 is TGTGCCAGCAAAGTCCTGCGCGGCACCGGGGAGCTGTTTTTT.